The next 3 T cell receptor beta chains were all read from a single sample in a study of beta chain features in type 1 diabetes. Investigators reverse transcribed all isolated RNA, so they sequenced expressed TCRB transcripts. Measured with immunoSEQ multiplex PCR; TCRdb has only the in-frame clones, and not every one. In the table there are 150,000 to 180,000 clones, approximately 8.1% of which are singletons. The sample comprised central memory CD4+ T cells from blood. The receptors stem from a man younger than 35 in good health.

The V gene is TRBV4-3, the J gene TRBJ1-1; 12 bases match TRBD1. This CDR3 region has 18 residues. In germline, CDR1 is LGHNA, CDR2 YSLEER. Trimming removed 0 bases from V and 3 bases from J; junction bases left unmatched: 8. The CDR3 region is CASSQDWGTGGLDTEAFF. Written as DNA, the CDR3 is TGCGCCAGCAGCCAAGATTGGGGGACAGGGGGCCTCGACACTGAAGCTTTCTTT.

This clone has just a few counts. This chain connects TRBV28 to TRBJ2-2; 7 nucleotides match TRBD2. After removal of 6 bases from V and 7 bases from J, the junction contained 8 bases not matched to a gene. The CDR3 covers 14 residues. Germline CDR1 is MDHEN and CDR2 is SYDVKM. In nucleotides, the CDR3 is TGTGCCAGCAGCCCCGGGGGAGGGTACGGGGAGCTGTTTTTT. Its translation: CASSPGGGYGELFF.

Only a few counts were recorded for this clone. This chain joins TRBV5-6 and TRBJ1-6; D not certain. The CDR3 consists of 16 residues. V lost 2 bases and J lost 9, with 18 bases in between. CDR1 and CDR2 from the germline V gene are SGHDT and YYEEEE. CDR3 protein: CASSLLISAAGSPLHF. DNA for the CDR3: TGTGCCAGCAGCTTATTAATTTCGGCGGCCGGTTCACCCCTCCACTTT.